The 22 T cell receptor beta chains below all came from one sample that was sequenced in a study of T cells in Graves' hyperthyroidism and ophthalmopathy. Amplified TCR beta CDR3 regions derived from RNA transcripts. Using the HTBI primer set, a first-round RT-PCR was run on the TCR CDR3. MiXCR was run by TCRdb on the multiplex PCR reads, yielding one entry per CDR3 protein. This table holds a few hundred thousand distinct CDR3 sequences, more than 13% found once. The sample comprised blood. These receptors all stem from a woman in her 30s with Graves' hyperthyroidism.

Many counts were recorded for this clonotype. The chain couples TRBV7-6 to TRBJ2-1, with a weak D call TRBD2 (5 bases). Trimming cost V 3 bases and J 0 bases, with 12 bases left between them. This CDR3 contains 16 residues. Germline-derived CDR1 and CDR2 are SGHVS and FNYEAQ. CDR3 bases: TGTGCCAGCAGCTTCGAGCGGCCCAGCTCCTACAATGAGCAGTTCTTC. Translated, it gives CASSFERPSSYNEQFF.

This chain links TRBV24-1 with TRBJ2-7, with D perhaps TRBD2 (5 bases). Germline CDR1 and CDR2: KGHDR and SFDVKD. The CDR3 length is 11 residues. Trimming removed 6 bases at V and 6 bases at J, with 8 bases between. The CDR3 sequence is CATSTGIEQYF. CDR3 coding DNA: TGTGCCACCAGTACCGGGATCGAGCAGTACTTC.

This clonotype occurred a few times. The chain couples TRBV6-1 to TRBJ2-7, with 8 bases lining up with TRBD1. Unmatched junction bases numbered 8, after V lost 4 bases and J lost 6 bases. The CDR3 extends over 14 amino acids. Germline CDR1 is MNHNS and CDR2 is SASEGT. CDR3 region: CASSGGQVLREQYF. DNA for the CDR3: TGTGCCAGCAGTGGGGGACAGGTGCTCCGCGAGCAGTACTTC.

The genes are TRBV3-1 and TRBJ2-7; D perhaps matches TRBD2 (5 bases). CDR1 and CDR2 from the germline V gene are LGHDT and YNNKEL (reference sequence). Trimming cost V 4 bases and J 6 bases, with 10 bases left between them. This CDR3 contains 12 residues. The chain's CDR3 is CASSLKSGEQYF. The CDR3 DNA reads as TGTGCCAGCAGCCTAAAGAGCGGCGAGCAGTACTTC.

This clonotype was detected a few times. The chain uses TRBV7-9 and TRBJ1-2; tentatively, D is TRBD1 (6 bases). Per germline, CDR1 SEHNR and CDR2 FQNEAQ (reference sequence). Trimming shortened V by 3 bases and J by 6 bases, and 14 bases separated the two germline ends. This CDR3 has 14 amino acids. The CDR3 DNA follows: TGTGCCAGCAGCTTCTTTAGGGGGGAGAATGGCTACACCTTC. Residues: CASSFFRGENGYTF.

This clonotype was counted ten times or more. The chain recombines TRBV7-8 with TRBJ2-4, with 7 bases aligning to TRBD1. Trimming removed 5 bases from V and 0 bases from J; junction bases left unmatched: 13. Germline V CDR1 and CDR2: SGHVS, FQNEAQ. The CDR3 spans 18 residues. Here the CDR3 reads CASSKDRVPILAKNIQYF. The CDR3 bases are TGTGCCAGCAGCAAAGACAGGGTCCCCATACTAGCCAAAAACATTCAGTACTTC.

This clonotype was seen only a few times. The CDR3 sequence: CAISERESSEQFF. Written as DNA, the CDR3 is TGTGCCATCAGTGAACGGGAGTCTAGTGAGCAGTTCTTC. The rearrangement links TRBV10-3 to TRBJ2-1, with D maybe TRBD2 (6 bases). The CDR3 spans 13 residues. Germline V gives CDR1 ENHRY, CDR2 SYGVKD. The germline V and J ends were trimmed by 3 bases and 9 bases, with 12 bases remaining between them.

In nucleotides, the CDR3 is TGTGCCAGCAGCTCCGGGGCCCTTCGCACAGATACGCAGTATTTT. It yields the protein CASSSGALRTDTQYF. V gene TRBV7-2 combines with J gene TRBJ2-3; D tentatively fits TRBD1 or TRBD2 (5 bases each). The CDR3 consists of 15 residues. Deletions cut 4 bases from V and 1 base from J, with 12 bases between. The germline V gene has CDR1 SGHTA and CDR2 FQGNSA.

This chain links TRBV27 with TRBJ2-7; TRBD1 matches at 9 bases. Germline V gives CDR1 MNHEY, CDR2 SMNVEV (reference sequence). The CDR3 spans 13 residues. V lost 6 bases and J lost 4; bases outside the gene matches: 4. The CDR3 sequence is CASSKQGAYEQYF. The CDR3 coding sequence is TGTGCCAGCAGCAAACAGGGGGCGTACGAGCAGTACTTC.

This clonotype was seen many times. This chain connects TRBV5-1 to TRBJ1-5; tentatively, D is TRBD1 (5 bases). The V gene's germline CDR1 is SGHRS and CDR2 YFSETQ. The CDR3 runs 13 residues. V was trimmed by 0 bases and J by 5 bases, leaving 6 bases between them. The CDR3 DNA is TGCGCCAGCAGCTTGGGGGGGGATCAGCCCCAGCATTTT. It encodes CASSLGGDQPQHF. Together with reference TRBV5-1 and TRBJ1-5, the CDR3 gives the full variable domain: KAGVTQTPRYLIKTRGQQVTLSCSPISGHRSVSWYQQTPGQGLQFLFEYFSETQRNKGNFPGRFSGRQFSNSRSEMNVSTLELGDSALYLCASSLGGDQPQHFGDGTRLSIL.

The genes are TRBV19 and TRBJ2-1, with 9 nucleotides matching TRBD1. Germline V gene sequence: CDR1 LNHDA, CDR2 SQIVND (reference sequence). V trimming: 4 bases; J trimming: 8 bases; junction bases outside the gene matches: 6. The CDR3 has 14 residues. As DNA, the CDR3 is TGTGCCAGTAGTACGGGGACAGGGCCGGATGAGCAGTTCTTC. Translating gives CASSTGTGPDEQFF.

The J gene is TRBJ2-5, the V gene TRBV15; 9 positions match TRBD1. Germline CDR1 is LNHNV and CDR2 is YYDKDF (reference sequence). The CDR3 covers 15 residues. Trimming removed 6 bases from V and 4 bases from J; junction bases left unmatched: 9. Here the CDR3 reads CATSTMGQGGETQYF. The CDR3 DNA sequence: TGTGCCACCAGTACCATGGGACAGGGTGGAGAGACCCAGTACTTC. The variable domain in full, with the rest retrieved from reference TRBV15 and TRBJ2-5, is DAMVIQNPRYQVTQFGKPVTLSCSQTLNHNVMYWYQQKSSQAPKLLFHYYDKDFNNEADTPDNFQSRRPNTSFCFLDIRSPGLGDTAMYLCATSTMGQGGETQYFGPGTRLLVL.

Turning to this clonotype: This likely comes from a read error, as the CDR3 has no conserved phenylalanine or tryptophan at its end. This chain connects TRBV5-1 to TRBJ2-3, with D hard to call. CDR1 SGHRS and CDR2 YFSETQ come from the germline V gene. V shed 0 bases and J shed 0 bases, with 5 bases lying between them. The CDR3 runs 14 residues. Written as DNA, the CDR3 is TGCGCCAGCAGCTTGGCGGGCAGCACAGATACGCAGTATTCT. This sequence encodes CASSLAGSTDTQYS.

The J gene is TRBJ2-7, the V gene TRBV10-1; TRBD1 aligns across 8 bases. The CDR3 has 14 residues. With 2 bases clipped from V and 6 bases from J, the junction kept 6 bases outside the gene matches. Germline V CDR1 and CDR2: WNHNN, SYGVQD (reference sequence). The CDR3 bases are TGCGCCAGCAGTGAGACGACAGGGGTAACCGAGCAGTACTTC. Translated: CASSETTGVTEQYF.

This clonotype was detected ten times or more. This chain uses TRBV27 with TRBJ2-1, with D tentatively TRBD1 or TRBD2 (5 bases each). The CDR3 totals 14 residues. V lost 7 bases, J lost 5 bases, and 15 bases lay in between. Germline values: CDR1 MNHEY, CDR2 SMNVEV (reference sequence). CDR3 sequence: CASIAVQGHNEQFF. The CDR3 DNA reads as TGTGCCAGCATCGCCGTCCAGGGACACAATGAGCAGTTCTTC.

This clonotype was found a few times. The chain couples TRBV6-2 or TRBV6-3 to TRBJ2-5; 15 nucleotides match TRBD2. Trimming cost V 2 bases and J 4 bases; bases outside gene matches: 5. This CDR3 comprises 17 residues. CDR1 is MNHEY, CDR2 SVGEGT, per germline. The CDR3 nucleotides are TGTGCCAGCAGTTACGGACTAGCGGGAGGGCCCGGAGAGACCCAGTACTTC. It specifies CASSYGLAGGPGETQYF.

This chain links TRBV20-1 with TRBJ2-7; D might be TRBD1 or TRBD2, each matching 6 bases. Trimming shortened V by 2 bases and J by 5 bases, and 25 bases separated the two germline ends. Germline V lookup: CDR1 DFQATT, CDR2 SNEGSKA (reference sequence). The CDR3 has 17 amino acids. The CDR3 DNA reads as TGCAGTGCTAGAAGCGTAGGTAGGAGTAGGGGGGCGGACGAGCAGTACTTC. It specifies CSARSVGRSRGADEQYF.

On this clonotype itself: This could be a read error, since a much larger clone is one nucleotide away. Since no conserved phenylalanine or tryptophan closes the CDR3, a read error is the likely cause. The rearrangement uses TRBV7-9 and TRBJ2-3, with 7 bases that match TRBD2. Germline CDR1 and CDR2: SEHNR and FQNEAQ (reference sequence). CDR3 length equals 13 residues. J was trimmed by 7 bases and V by 5 bases; bases with no gene match: 6. CDR3 in amino acids: CASSGEGRYTQYI. CDR3 bases: TGTGCCAGCAGCGGGGAGGGCCGGTATACGCAGTATATT.

The genes are TRBV7-3 and TRBJ2-1, with TRBD2 identical over 9 bases. Germline loops: CDR1 SGHTA, CDR2 FQGTGA. The CDR3 is 16 amino acids. V shed 5 bases and J 7 bases; nucleotides not matched to a gene: 12. The DNA of the CDR3 is TGTGCCAGCAGCCCGGGGGGCGGGAGGGCCGGAAATGAGCAGTTCTTC. It specifies CASSPGGGRAGNEQFF.

This clonotype was picked up a small number of times. The gene calls are TRBV4-1 and TRBJ1-1; D is uncertain. The V and J ends lost 0 bases and 11 bases respectively, with 7 bases between them. Germline-derived CDR1 and CDR2 are MGHRA and YSYEKL. The CDR3 loop spans 11 amino acids. In DNA form, the CDR3 reads TGCGCCAGCAGCCAAGAGGGTTGGGCTTTCTTT. It codes for CASSQEGWAFF.

At least ten counts were recorded for this clonotype. This chain uses TRBV18 with TRBJ2-7; a weak D match, TRBD2 (5 bases). V shed 3 bases and J shed 1 base, with 10 bases lying between them. Looked up from germline, CDR1 is KGHSH and CDR2 is LQKENI. The CDR3 has 14 amino acids. The CDR3 reads CASSPREQSYEQYF. For the CDR3, the DNA is TGTGCCAGCTCACCTAGGGAGCAATCCTACGAGCAGTACTTC.

The chain is built from TRBV11-2 and TRBJ1-2; D perhaps matches TRBD1 (5 bases). The V end lost 5 bases, the J end lost 8 bases, and 21 bases lay between the germline ends. Germline CDR1 is SGHAT and CDR2 is FQNNGV. The CDR3 covers 15 residues. CDR3: CASSPRGRAIAGYTF. The CDR3 coding sequence is TGTGCCAGCAGCCCCCGGGGCAGGGCGATCGCGGGCTACACCTTC.